This TCR beta chain appears in the sequencing data of a study of CXCR3-negative and CXCR3-positive naive CD8 T cells. Study at large: The TRB read total, about 135 million, broke down to about 1.5 +/- 0.3 million reads per library.

With UMI labels, 5' RACE was used to prepare the TRB cDNA libraries. TCRdb re-called the 5' RACE reads; one entry per CDR3 protein, DNA not given. Its listing shows roughly 100,000 distinct CDR3 sequences. Broader study findings: Both naive subsets showed comparably high diversity, and memory CD8+ cells showed much lower diversity. In naive cells, CXCR3-negative and CXCR3-positive subsets had similar TRBV-TRBJ usage; memory cells differed. Hydrophobicity of TRB CDR3s was greater in CXCR3-positive naive cells than in CXCR3-negative naive cells.

The CDR3 loop spans 14 amino acids. CDR1 is SGHVS, CDR2 FNYEAQ, per germline. As for this clonotype: Its target is unknown.

This chain links TRBV7-6 with TRBJ1-6; TCRdb outputs TRBD1, but without DNA this stays unchecked. Source material: naive CXCR3+ CD8+ T cells from blood. The subset denotes: CD45RO-CCR7+CD27+CD95- naive CD8+ T cells expressing CXCR3 (TNR3+). The sequence derives from a human donor in good health. Some clones in this sample may be carry-over from other donors' samples. The CDR3 is CASSRQENNSPLHF.